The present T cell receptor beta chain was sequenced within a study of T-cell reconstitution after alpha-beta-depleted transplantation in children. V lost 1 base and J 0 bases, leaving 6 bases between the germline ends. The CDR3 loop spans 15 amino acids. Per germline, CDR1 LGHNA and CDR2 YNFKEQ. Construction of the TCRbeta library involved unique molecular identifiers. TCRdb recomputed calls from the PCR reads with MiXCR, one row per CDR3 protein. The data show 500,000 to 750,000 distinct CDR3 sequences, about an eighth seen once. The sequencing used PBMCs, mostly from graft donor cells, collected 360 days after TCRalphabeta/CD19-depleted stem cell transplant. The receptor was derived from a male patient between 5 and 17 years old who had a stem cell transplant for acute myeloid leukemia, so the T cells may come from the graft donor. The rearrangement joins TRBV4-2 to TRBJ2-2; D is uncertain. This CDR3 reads CASSQGKTNTGELFF. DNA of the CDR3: TGTGCCAGCAGCCAAGGGAAAACGAACACCGGGGAGCTGTTTTTT.